Shown below are 22 T cell receptor beta chains from a single sample sequenced in a study of T cells in Graves' hyperthyroidism and ophthalmopathy. Amplification of TCR beta CDR3 regions was performed using RNA transcripts as template. Researchers ran a first-round RT-PCR on the TCR CDR3 using the HTBI primer set. TCRdb used MiXCR to reprocess the multiplex PCR reads, holding one entry per CDR3 protein. Of 350,000 to 400,000 distinct CDR3 sequences listed, roughly 14% are singletons. The sample consisted of blood. These receptors all come from a woman between 55 and 75 years old with Graves' hyperthyroidism.

This clonotype was counted ten times or more. V gene TRBV7-9 combines with J gene TRBJ2-3; D gene ambiguous. Germline values: CDR1 SEHNR, CDR2 FQNEAQ (reference sequence). Trimming cost V 2 bases and J 3 bases, with 12 bases left between them. This CDR3 is built from 15 residues. The CDR3 sequence is CASSLLQVGTDTQYF. In nucleotides, the CDR3 is TGTGCCAGCAGCTTATTACAAGTGGGAACAGATACGCAGTATTTT.

The sample holds many counts of this clonotype. The chain is built from TRBV7-2 and TRBJ2-3; D ambiguous. V gave up 5 bases and J gave up 4 bases, with 13 bases separating them. The CDR3 length is 14 residues. Germline assignment: CDR1 SGHTA and CDR2 FQGNSA. CDR3 nucleotides: TGTGCCAGCAGCCCGCCAGGAGCCGCAGATACGCAGTATTTT. Translated: CASSPPGAADTQYF.

This clonotype occurred many times. V usage is TRBV7-9 and J usage is TRBJ2-7; 7 bases agree with TRBD2. V dropped 1 base and J dropped 5; count of bases not matched to a gene: 5. Germline CDR1 SEHNR, CDR2 FQNEAQ (reference sequence). This CDR3 spans 14 amino acids. The CDR3 bases are TGTGCCAGCAGCTTAGGTGGCGGGAGCAACGAGCAGTACTTC. Its translation is CASSLGGGSNEQYF.

This chain joins TRBV19 and TRBJ1-3; D not resolved. The CDR3 is 15 residues long. V lost 0 bases, J lost 6 bases, and 12 bases lay in between. Germline V gene sequence: CDR1 LNHDA, CDR2 SQIVND (reference sequence). CDR3 nucleotides: TGTGCCAGTAGTATAGATGAGGCCGGCCTAAACACCATATATTTT. It encodes CASSIDEAGLNTIYF.

There are a few counts of this clonotype. J is TRBJ2-7 and V is TRBV20-1; TRBD2 agrees at 13 bases. Per germline, CDR1 DFQATT and CDR2 SNEGSKA (reference sequence). Trimming cost V 3 bases and J 7 bases; bases outside gene matches: 6. The CDR3 runs to 14 residues. The CDR3 sequence is CSASGLAGVWEQYF. The CDR3 DNA follows: TGCAGTGCTAGCGGACTAGCGGGAGTGTGGGAGCAGTACTTC.

The V call is TRBV2, the J call TRBJ2-1; 10 bases are shared with TRBD1. Germline CDR1 is SNHLY and CDR2 is FYNNEI. The J segment lost 3 bases and the V segment lost 6 bases, leaving 5 bases of the junction unmatched. This CDR3 region has 15 residues. The CDR3 here is CASRRQGASYNEQFF. The CDR3 DNA is TGTGCCAGCAGAAGACAGGGGGCCAGCTACAATGAGCAGTTCTTC.

The V gene is TRBV29-1, the J gene TRBJ2-7; 9 positions match TRBD1. Trimming removed 6 bases from V and 1 base from J; junction bases left unmatched: 7. From germline, CDR1 is SQVTM and CDR2 ANQGSEA. The CDR3 has 14 residues. For the CDR3, the DNA is TGCAGCGTCTCACAGGGGGCAGGATCCTACGAGCAGTACTTC. Residues: CSVSQGAGSYEQYF.

This clonotype was counted many times. This chain links TRBV12-3 or TRBV12-4 with TRBJ2-6; the D is unclear. V dropped 4 bases and J dropped 2 bases, with 6 bases sitting between them. The CDR3 contains 14 residues. CDR3 nucleotides: TGTGCCAGCAGTTCCGTCCCTGGGGCCAACGTCCTGACTTTC. Amino acids: CASSSVPGANVLTF.

This clonotype was picked up a small number of times. V is TRBV29-1 and J is TRBJ2-2; D unclear. The CDR3 is 14 amino acids. V shed 4 bases and J shed 4 bases, with 13 bases lying between them. The V gene's germline CDR1 is SQVTM and CDR2 ANQGSEA. The CDR3: CSVVVERSTGELFF. The CDR3 DNA reads as TGCAGCGTTGTAGTCGAAAGGAGCACCGGGGAGCTGTTTTTT.

This clonotype was recorded at least ten times. The chain employs TRBV20-1 and TRBJ2-5; 11 positions agree with TRBD1. The CDR3 is 14 amino acids. The V segment lost 6 bases and the J segment 5 bases; nucleotides outside the gene matches: 8. Germline V gene data show CDR1 as DFQATT and CDR2 as SNEGSKA (reference sequence). CDR3 in amino acids: CSALDRGRGETQYF. The CDR3 nucleotides read TGCAGTGCCCTGGACAGGGGGCGCGGGGAGACCCAGTACTTC.

This clonotype was counted at least ten times. The V and J genes are TRBV15 and TRBJ2-7, with TRBD2 matching 8 bases. Germline V gene data show CDR1 as LNHNV and CDR2 as YYDKDF (reference sequence). The CDR3 runs to 20 residues. V shed 1 base and J 2 bases; nucleotides not matched to a gene: 19. The CDR3: CATSRARINIQAGDPYEQYF. Written as DNA, the CDR3 is TGTGCCACCAGCAGAGCCCGGATAAACATACAAGCGGGAGATCCCTACGAGCAGTACTTC.

This clonotype was seen a few times. CDR3 region: CASYPLDGHSTDTQYF. DNA for the CDR3: TGTGCCAGCTACCCCCTCGACGGACACAGCACAGATACGCAGTATTTT. This chain uses TRBV28 with TRBJ2-3; a possible D gene is TRBD1 (5 bases). The V gene's germline CDR1 is MDHEN and CDR2 SYDVKM. Trimming shortened V by 8 bases and J by 0 bases, and 18 bases separated the two germline ends. This CDR3 is built from 16 residues.

Worth noting for this clonotype: A much larger clonotype is one base distant, so this may be a read error. The chain has TRBV20-1 and TRBJ2-1, with D unresolved. V lost 0 bases and J 8 bases, leaving 5 bases between the germline ends. The CDR3 loop spans 11 amino acids. CDR1 DFQATT and CDR2 SNEGSKA come from the germline V gene (reference sequence). CDR3 DNA sequence: TGCAGTGCTAGAGATCAGGATGAGCAGTTCTTC. It codes for CSARDQDEQFF.

This clonotype was recorded at least ten times. This chain links TRBV6-1 with TRBJ1-1; no firm D call. Germline CDR1 reads MNHNS; CDR2 reads SASEGT. V lost 7 bases and J 4 bases, leaving 13 bases between the germline ends. The CDR3 sequence is 13 residues long. DNA for the CDR3: TGTGCCAGCACTTCCAACTTTTTCACTGAAGCTTTCTTT. Translation: CASTSNFFTEAFF.

This clonotype was observed many times. V usage is TRBV7-2 and J usage is TRBJ2-1, with 10 bases aligning to TRBD2. The length of the CDR3 is 20 residues. Looked up from germline, CDR1 is SGHTA and CDR2 is FQGNSA. V was pared by 5 bases and J by 10 bases, with 26 bases of the junction left unmatched. The DNA of the CDR3 is TGTGCCAGCAGCAATCCGTGGAGCGGGAGGGGGGGTAGGAGGGCGGGCGAGCAGTTCTTC. Translation gives CASSNPWSGRGGRRAGEQFF.

This clonotype was detected many times. The gene calls are TRBV12-3 or TRBV12-4 and TRBJ2-1; 9 positions agree with TRBD1. The CDR3 length is 16 residues. V was clipped by 4 bases and J by 5 bases; unmatched bases: 9. DNA of the CDR3: TGTGCCAGCAGTTCGACACAGGGGGCGGGGAACAATGAGCAGTTCTTC. It is translated as CASSSTQGAGNNEQFF.

At least ten counts were recorded for this clonotype. CDR3 nucleotides: TGCAGTGCTATAATAGCGGGAGGCCCCTCCTACGAGCAGTACTTC. This translates into CSAIIAGGPSYEQYF. The chain uses TRBV20-1 and TRBJ2-7; 10 nucleotides line up with TRBD2. The junction had 6 bases not matched to a gene; V was cut back by 4 bases and J by 0 bases. CDR1 and CDR2 from the germline V gene are DFQATT and SNEGSKA (reference sequence). The CDR3 is 15 amino acids.

This clonotype was counted between two and nine times. The CDR3 DNA reads as TGTGCCTATAGCCGTGGGTCCTACGAGCAGTACTTC. Encoded protein: CAYSRGSYEQYF. This chain uses TRBV30 with TRBJ2-7; D gene ambiguous. V lost 7 bases and J lost 1, with 11 bases in between. In germline, CDR1 is GTSNPN, CDR2 SVGIG (reference sequence). CDR3 length: 12 residues.

There are many counts of this clonotype. This chain uses TRBV2 with TRBJ2-3; D may correspond to TRBD1 or TRBD2 (5 bases each). Germline loops: CDR1 SNHLY, CDR2 FYNNEI. V shed 6 bases and J shed 2 bases, with 12 bases lying between them. This CDR3 is built from 14 residues. The CDR3 DNA follows: TGTGCCAGCAGCCCGGGACCTACCACAGATACGCAGTATTTT. Amino acids: CASSPGPTTDTQYF.

In this sample, this clonotype turned up many times. The chain is built from TRBV12-5 and TRBJ2-1; D gene unclear. The CDR3 totals 16 residues. V dropped 0 bases and J dropped 8 bases, with 17 bases sitting between them. Germline-derived CDR1 and CDR2 are LGHNT and FRNRAP. The chain's CDR3 is CASGLVLGRRIDEQFF. Written as DNA, the CDR3 is TGTGCTAGTGGTTTGGTACTCGGCAGAAGGATCGATGAGCAGTTCTTC.

This clonotype was seen many times. V usage is TRBV7-3 and J usage is TRBJ2-1, with TRBD2 identical over 9 bases. The ends lost 3 bases at V and 5 bases at J; junction bases unmatched: 8. The CDR3 consists of 16 residues. Germline lookup yields CDR1 SGHTA and CDR2 FQGTGA. The CDR3 DNA reads TGTGCCAGCAGCTTTCGACCGACTAGCGGACACAATGAGCAGTTCTTC. It codes for CASSFRPTSGHNEQFF.

The rearrangement joins TRBV6-1 to TRBJ2-7; 9 positions match TRBD2. This CDR3 spans 13 amino acids. J was trimmed by 3 bases and V by 4 bases; bases with no gene match: 1. Germline V gene data show CDR1 as MNHNS and CDR2 as SASEGT. The CDR3 DNA sequence: TGTGCCAGCAGTGGCGGGAGGGGCTACGAGCAGTACTTC. Translated, it gives CASSGGRGYEQYF.